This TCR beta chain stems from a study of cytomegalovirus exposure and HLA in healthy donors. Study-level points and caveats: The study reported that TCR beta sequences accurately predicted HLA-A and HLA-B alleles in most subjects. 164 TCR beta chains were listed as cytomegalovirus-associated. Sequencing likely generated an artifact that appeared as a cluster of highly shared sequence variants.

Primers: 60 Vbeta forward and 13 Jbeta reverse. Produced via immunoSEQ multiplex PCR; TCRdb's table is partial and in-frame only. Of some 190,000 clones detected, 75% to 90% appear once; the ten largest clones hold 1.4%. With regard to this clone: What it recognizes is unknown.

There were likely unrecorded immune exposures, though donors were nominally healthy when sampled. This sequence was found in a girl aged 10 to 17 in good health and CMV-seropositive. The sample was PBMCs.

This CDR3 reads CASRLQTRYEQYF. CDR3 nucleotide sequence: TGTGCCAGCAGGCTACAGACACGCTACGAGCAGTACTTC. The chain employs TRBV6-5 and TRBJ2-7; D is uncertain. The CDR3 spans 13 residues. Germline V gene lookup returns CDR1 MNHEY and CDR2 SVGAGI. V was pared by 6 bases and J by 3 bases, with 12 bases between.